The 18 T cell receptor beta chains given below trace back to one sample, sequenced in a study of cytomegalovirus exposure and HLA in healthy donors. PCR was performed using 60 Vbeta and 13 Jbeta primers. The data were produced by immunoSEQ multiplex PCR, yet TCRdb's version contains in-frame clones alone and is incomplete. The sample yields some 190,000 clones, 77% seen once. Sequenced: PBMCs. These receptors were collected from a man between 18 and 29 years old in good health and CMV-seronegative.

The chain uses TRBV9 and TRBJ2-1, with D possibly matching TRBD2 (7 bases). The CDR3 has 17 amino acids. Trimming stripped 0 bases from V and 7 bases from J, with 20 bases between. From germline, CDR1 is SGDLS and CDR2 YYNGEE. The DNA of the CDR3 is TGTGCCAGCAGCGTAGGTTCGGGACATGGGGGGGGAAATGAGCAGTTCTTC. Residues: CASSVGSGHGGGNEQFF.

DNA for the CDR3: TGTGCCAGCAGCCAACATCTAGCGGGGGCGAACACCGGGGAGCTGTTTTTT. This codes for CASSQHLAGANTGELFF. The chain couples TRBV7-3 to TRBJ2-2; the match to TRBD2 covers 10 bases. CDR3 length: 17 residues. Germline V gives CDR1 SGHTA, CDR2 FQGTGA. Trimming removed 5 bases from V and 0 bases from J; junction bases left unmatched: 6.

The gene calls are TRBV7-9 and TRBJ2-1; the match to TRBD1 covers 9 bases. Germline CDR1 is SEHNR and CDR2 is FQNEAQ (reference sequence). The CDR3 totals 14 residues. The V gene end was trimmed by 3 bases and the J gene end by 5 bases; junction bases not matched to a gene: 2. The CDR3 is CASSFWTGDNEQFF. CDR3 nucleotides: TGTGCCAGCAGCTTCTGGACAGGGGACAATGAGCAGTTCTTC. Variable domain in full (rest from reference TRBV7-9 and TRBJ2-1): DTGVSQNPRHKITKRGQNVTFRCDPISEHNRLYWYRQTLGQGPEFLTYFQNEAQLEKSRLLSDRFSAERPKGSFSTLEIQRTEQGDSAMYLCASSFWTGDNEQFFGPGTRLTVL.

The rearrangement uses TRBV9 and TRBJ2-7, with D tentatively TRBD2 (5 bases). Trimming pared 2 bases from V and 3 bases from J, leaving 12 bases between. Germline-derived CDR1 and CDR2 are SGDLS and YYNGEE. This CDR3 spans 14 amino acids. CDR3 amino acids: CASSVDGNHYEQYF. CDR3 in DNA: TGTGCCAGCAGCGTTGACGGGAACCACTACGAGCAGTACTTC.

J is TRBJ2-1 and V is TRBV7-3; D gene ambiguous. Germline V lookup: CDR1 SGHTA, CDR2 FQGTGA. Trimming removed 5 bases at V and 8 bases at J, with 13 bases between. CDR3 size: 13 residues. The CDR3 here is CASSVSPMDEQFF. CDR3 DNA sequence: TGTGCCAGCAGCGTGAGTCCAATGGATGAGCAGTTCTTC.

V gene TRBV5-4 combines with J gene TRBJ2-5; 9 bases are a match to TRBD2. This CDR3 is 16 amino acids long. The V segment lost 1 base and the J segment 0 bases; nucleotides outside the gene matches: 4. The germline gives CDR1 SGHNT, CDR2 YYREEE (reference sequence). The CDR3 region is CASSLMLAGHQETQYF. The DNA of the CDR3 is TGTGCCAGCAGCTTGATGCTAGCGGGGCACCAAGAGACCCAGTACTTC.

The chain's CDR3 is CASTLRGKGAALYEQYF. The CDR3 DNA follows: TGTGCCAGCACCCTAAGGGGCAAAGGAGCAGCCCTCTACGAGCAGTACTTC. The gene calls are TRBV11-2 and TRBJ2-7, with D maybe TRBD1 (5 bases). In germline, CDR1 is SGHAT, CDR2 FQNNGV. The CDR3 contains 17 residues. The V gene lost 7 bases and the J gene lost 3 bases, with 25 bases spanning the gap.

This clone was picked up one time. The rearrangement uses TRBV5-1 and TRBJ1-1, with a weak D call TRBD1 (5 bases). Germline values: CDR1 SGHRS, CDR2 YFSETQ. The CDR3 spans 14 residues. Trimming cost V 2 bases and J 0 bases, with 8 bases left between them. The CDR3 here is CASSLGVLNTEAFF. The CDR3 coding sequence is TGCGCCAGCAGCTTAGGGGTCTTGAACACTGAAGCTTTCTTT. Together with reference TRBV5-1 and TRBJ1-1, the CDR3 gives the full variable domain: KAGVTQTPRYLIKTRGQQVTLSCSPISGHRSVSWYQQTPGQGLQFLFEYFSETQRNKGNFPGRFSGRQFSNSRSEMNVSTLELGDSALYLCASSLGVLNTEAFFGQGTRLTVV.

This clone showed up just a few times. The chain joins TRBV7-6 to TRBJ2-5, with TRBD2 identical over 14 bases. Losses at the gene ends were 4 bases for V and 5 bases for J; bases not matched to a gene: 6. The CDR3 spans 16 residues. The germline V gene has CDR1 SGHVS and CDR2 FNYEAQ. The chain's CDR3 is CASSYGTSGSMETQYF. The CDR3 DNA reads TGTGCCAGCAGCTATGGGACTAGCGGGAGCATGGAGACCCAGTACTTC.

The chain uses TRBV7-9 and TRBJ1-1; 7 bases fit TRBD1. This CDR3 comprises 14 residues. CDR1 and CDR2 from the germline V gene are SEHNR and FQNEAQ (reference sequence). J lost 1 base, V lost 5 bases, and 4 bases had no gene match. DNA of the CDR3: TGTGCCAGCAGCCACCGGGACAGGAACACTGAAGCTTTCTTT. Protein product: CASSHRDRNTEAFF.

This sequence joins TRBV14 and TRBJ1-6; possibly TRBD1 for D (5 bases). V was trimmed by 5 bases and J by 8 bases, leaving 13 bases between them. CDR1 and CDR2 (germline): SGHDN, FVKESK. The CDR3 covers 14 residues. CDR3 in DNA: TGTGCCAGCAGCTTGACTACGGGGGATTCACCCCTCCACTTT. Protein product: CASSLTTGDSPLHF.

In nucleotides, the CDR3 is TGTGCCAGCAGCAAAGGGGACATCAGAACTAGCGGGACCCAAGAGACCCAGTACTTC. Translated: CASSKGDIRTSGTQETQYF. The rearrangement uses TRBV21-1 and TRBJ2-5; the D call TRBD2 from the table was never checked on the DNA. TRBV21-1 is marked as a pseudogene. CDR3 size: 19 residues.

This clone has only a few counts. The CDR3 is CATRTPGGAHNEQFF. DNA for the CDR3: TGTGCCACACGAACCCCCGGGGGGGCCCACAATGAGCAGTTCTTC. The chain has TRBV6-5 and TRBJ2-1, with 8 bases aligning to TRBD2. V gave up 10 bases and J gave up 5 bases; unmatched junction bases: 13. Germline assignment: CDR1 MNHEY and CDR2 SVGAGI. The CDR3 has 15 residues.

The chain recombines TRBV7-3 with TRBJ2-3, with 10 positions matching TRBD2. The junction had 7 bases not matched to a gene; V was cut back by 1 base and J by 6 bases. The germline gives CDR1 SGHTA, CDR2 FQGTGA. The CDR3 totals 16 residues. The CDR3, as DNA: TGTGCCAGCAGCTTAAGAGCGGGAGGGCGTAAGGATACGCAGTATTTT. As protein: CASSLRAGGRKDTQYF.

The chain has TRBV25-1 and TRBJ2-1; 8 bases agree with TRBD2. V shed 7 bases and J 4 bases; nucleotides not matched to a gene: 6. The CDR3 runs to 14 residues. Per germline, CDR1 MGHDK and CDR2 SYGVNS. The CDR3 is CASNLAGKYNEQFF. The CDR3 DNA sequence: TGTGCCAGCAACTTAGCGGGGAAATACAATGAGCAGTTCTTC.

The rearrangement links TRBV2 to TRBJ1-2, with D tentatively TRBD1 (6 bases). This CDR3 contains 12 residues. Looked up from germline, CDR1 is SNHLY and CDR2 is FYNNEI. The V and J ends lost 4 bases and 7 bases respectively, with 10 bases between them. The CDR3 coding sequence is TGTGCCAGCAGTGTACAGGGTCGTGGCTACACCTTC. This gives the protein CASSVQGRGYTF.

The CDR3 is CASSLISRSGYTF. DNA for the CDR3: TGTGCCAGCAGCTTAATATCACGGTCCGGCTACACCTTC. The chain combines TRBV7-2 with TRBJ1-2; no firm D call. Trimming cost V 2 bases and J 8 bases, with 12 bases left between them. The CDR3 totals 13 residues. Germline assignment: CDR1 SGHTA and CDR2 FQGNSA. Complete variable domain (other parts from reference TRBV7-2 and TRBJ1-2): GAGVSQSPSNKVTEKGKDVELRCDPISGHTALYWYRQSLGQGLEFLIYFQGNSAPDKSGLPSDRFSAERTGGSVSTLTIQRTQQEDSAVYLCASSLISRSGYTFGSGTRLTVV.

Concerning this clone itself: Other nucleotide sequences in the sample specify the same CDR3. The rearrangement uses TRBV6-5 and TRBJ2-7; 7 bases align to TRBD1. The trim removed 0 bases at V and 4 bases at J, leaving 3 bases unmatched. CDR1 is MNHEY, CDR2 SVGAGI, per germline. This CDR3 contains 14 residues. The CDR3 here is CASSYSTGPYEQYF. The CDR3 nucleotides read TGTGCCAGCAGTTACTCGACAGGGCCGTACGAGCAGTACTTC.